A single sample is the source of the 3 T cell receptor beta chains below, sequenced in a study of T-cell reconstitution after alpha-beta-depleted transplantation in children. Unique molecular identifiers were used to barcode this TCRbeta library. Each CDR3 protein is one row after TCRdb ran MiXCR on the PCR reads. The repertoire includes 250,000 to 400,000 distinct CDR3 sequences, around 25% of them detected once, and approximately 10% sits in the top ten. The sample in question was PBMCs, mostly from graft donor cells, obtained 180 days after TCRalphabeta/CD19-depleted stem cell transplant. These receptors originate from a male patient younger than 18 who had a stem cell transplant for acute lymphoblastic leukemia, so the T cells may come from the graft donor.

This clonotype was recorded a few times. The rearrangement links TRBV4-1 to TRBJ2-7; possibly TRBD2 for D (6 bases). This CDR3 is built from 14 residues. The V gene lost 2 bases and the J gene lost 7 bases, with 15 bases spanning the gap. CDR1 is MGHRA, CDR2 YSYEKL, per germline. DNA for the CDR3: TGCGCCAGCAGCCAATCTACACTAGCCTTTGAGCAGTACTTC. Translation gives CASSQSTLAFEQYF.

This clonotype was counted a few times. This rearrangement joins TRBV11-2 to TRBJ2-5; possible D gene TRBD2, 6 bases. Germline V lookup: CDR1 SGHAT, CDR2 FQNNGV. The V end lost 5 bases, the J end lost 5 bases, and 21 bases lay between the germline ends. The CDR3 is 16 residues long. The CDR3 sequence is CASSTLRRALGETQYF. CDR3 nucleotide sequence: TGTGCCAGCAGCACCCTGCGGAGGGCCCTGGGGGAGACCCAGTACTTC.

This clonotype was seen only a few times. The chain employs TRBV5-1 and TRBJ2-1; unclear D gene. V lost 6 bases to trimming and J lost 5 bases, with 15 bases between them. The germline V gene has CDR1 SGHRS and CDR2 YFSETQ. The CDR3 is 14 residues long. The CDR3 sequence is CASTSRQADNEQFF. CDR3 DNA: TGCGCCAGCACCAGTAGACAAGCCGACAATGAGCAGTTCTTC.